Listed below are T cell receptor beta chains from one sample, sequenced in a study of preoperative IRX-2 immunotherapy in early breast cancer. The method was immunoSEQ multiplex PCR; TCRdb's version includes in-frame clones alone and lacks a portion of them. The table has about 3,400 clones, around two thirds seen once. The input for sequencing was tumor tissue, taken after IRX-2 immunotherapy. These receptors all come from a human donor with breast cancer. CDR3s include the opening cysteine and the closing phenylalanine or tryptophan. A D gene is named only where the DNA matches it firmly. Clone size is given for some rows only: seen once, a few or many times, or a class if the clone is expanded.

cdr3_length: 13; v_call: TRBV14; d_call: .; j_call: TRBJ1-1; clone_size: .; cdr3_nt: TGTGCCAGCAGCCAAGATCTTAGCCCCGGAGCTTTCTTT; cdr3_aa: CASSQDLSPGAFF
cdr3_length: 17; v_call: TRBV18; d_call: TRBD1; j_call: TRBJ1-1; clone_size: .; cdr3_nt: TGTGCCAGCTCAATTGGGATCTGGGACAGATGGAACACTGAAGCTTTCTTT; cdr3_aa: CASSIGIWDRWNTEAFF
cdr3_length: 15; v_call: TRBV5-1; d_call: .; j_call: TRBJ1-3; clone_size: once; cdr3_nt: TGCGCCAGCAGCAGCGGCCCAAGCTCTGGAAACACCATATATTTT; cdr3_aa: CASSSGPSSGNTIYF
cdr3_length: 15; v_call: TRBV6-8; d_call: .; j_call: TRBJ2-5; clone_size: .; cdr3_nt: TGTGCCAGCAGTGGAAGGCCAGGGGATCAGGAGACCCAGTACTTC; cdr3_aa: CASSGRPGDQETQYF
cdr3_length: 15; v_call: TRBV14; d_call: TRBD1; j_call: TRBJ2-1; clone_size: .; cdr3_nt: TGTGCCAGCAGCCAATGGACAGGGGCGAACAATGAGCAGTTCTTC; cdr3_aa: CASSQWTGANNEQFF
cdr3_length: 14; v_call: TRBV6-8; d_call: .; j_call: TRBJ1-5; clone_size: .; cdr3_nt: TGTGCCAGCAGTGATGGGGGAAACAATCAGCCCCAGCATTTT; cdr3_aa: CASSDGGNNQPQHF
cdr3_length: 16; v_call: TRBV6-8; d_call: .; j_call: TRBJ1-4; clone_size: .; cdr3_nt: TGTGCCAGCAGTTACATACCCCGGGGATTGGATGAAAAACTGTTTTTT; cdr3_aa: CASSYIPRGLDEKLFF
cdr3_length: 18; v_call: TRBV11-3; d_call: TRBD1; j_call: TRBJ2-2; clone_size: .; cdr3_nt: TGTGCCAGCAGCCAACGGTTACTGACAGGGCCATACACCGGGGAGCTGTTTTTT; cdr3_aa: CASSQRLLTGPYTGELFF
cdr3_length: 15; v_call: TRBV6-8; d_call: .; j_call: TRBJ2-1; clone_size: few; cdr3_nt: TGTGCCAGCAGTTACGCCAGGGGATATATCAATGAGCAGTTCTTC; cdr3_aa: CASSYARGYINEQFF
cdr3_length: 14; v_call: TRBV6-8; d_call: .; j_call: TRBJ2-3; clone_size: .; cdr3_nt: TGTGCCAGCAGTTACTCGAGGGCTACAGATACGCAGTATTTT; cdr3_aa: CASSYSRATDTQYF
cdr3_length: 14; v_call: TRBV28; d_call: .; j_call: TRBJ1-1; clone_size: few; cdr3_nt: TGTGCCAGCAGTTCCCCCCAGATGAACACTGAAGCTTTCTTT; cdr3_aa: CASSSPQMNTEAFF
cdr3_length: 15; v_call: TRBV6-8; d_call: .; j_call: TRBJ1-2; clone_size: .; cdr3_nt: TGTGCCAGCAGTAAGGGGACATGGCAGATGGGTGGCTACACCTTC; cdr3_aa: CASSKGTWQMGGYTF
cdr3_length: 16; v_call: TRBV28; d_call: .; j_call: TRBJ1-6; clone_size: .; cdr3_nt: TGTGCCAGCACCACCCGCCAGGGTGGCTATAATTCACCCCTCCACTTT; cdr3_aa: CASTTRQGGYNSPLHF
cdr3_length: 16; v_call: TRBV18; d_call: .; j_call: TRBJ1-1; clone_size: .; cdr3_nt: TGTGCCAGCTCACCCCCTCGGGGACATAGTAGGACTGAAGCTTTCTTT; cdr3_aa: CASSPPRGHSRTEAFF
cdr3_length: 15; v_call: TRBV6-8; d_call: .; j_call: TRBJ1-5; clone_size: .; cdr3_nt: TGTGCCAGCAGAGAAGACGGGAATAGCAATCAGCCCCAGCATTTT; cdr3_aa: CASREDGNSNQPQHF
cdr3_length: 17; v_call: TRBV11-3; d_call: TRBD1; j_call: TRBJ2-3; clone_size: .; cdr3_nt: TGTGCCAGCAGCCAGAGGGGGCAGGGTGGGAGCACAGATACGCAGTATTTT; cdr3_aa: CASSQRGQGGSTDTQYF
cdr3_length: 18; v_call: TRBV1; d_call: .; j_call: TRBJ2-1; clone_size: .; cdr3_nt: TGCGCCAGCAGCCAAGGCATAAGGGGAGGGGACAGAAACAATGAGCAGTTCTTC; cdr3_aa: CASSQGIRGGDRNNEQFF
cdr3_length: 12; v_call: TRBV6-8; d_call: .; j_call: TRBJ1-3; clone_size: .; cdr3_nt: TGTGCCAGCAGGGACACTGGAAACACCATATATTTT; cdr3_aa: CASRDTGNTIYF
cdr3_length: 15; v_call: TRBV11-3; d_call: .; j_call: TRBJ2-4; clone_size: few; cdr3_nt: TGTGCCAGCAGCTTAGACGGACTCCGGCTGAACATTCAGTACTTC; cdr3_aa: CASSLDGLRLNIQYF
cdr3_length: 12; v_call: TRBV25-1; d_call: .; j_call: TRBJ1-1; clone_size: medium-sized; cdr3_nt: TGTGCCAGCAGTCGGGTGAACACTGAAGCTTTCTTT; cdr3_aa: CASSRVNTEAFF
cdr3_length: 14; v_call: TRBV5-1; d_call: TRBD2; j_call: TRBJ2-3; clone_size: .; cdr3_nt: TGCGCCAGCATGACGGGGACTAGGTCAGATACGCAGTATTTT; cdr3_aa: CASMTGTRSDTQYF
cdr3_length: 14; v_call: TRBV6-1; d_call: .; j_call: TRBJ1-1; clone_size: .; cdr3_nt: TGTGCCAGCAGTGAAGCGCGGGGGTACACTGAAGCTTTCTTT; cdr3_aa: CASSEARGYTEAFF
cdr3_length: 17; v_call: TRBV11-3; d_call: .; j_call: TRBJ1-1; clone_size: few; cdr3_nt: TGTGCCAGCAGCCTCAAGATTCCAGGGCTAGGAAAAACTGAAGCTTTCTTT; cdr3_aa: CASSLKIPGLGKTEAFF
cdr3_length: 16; v_call: TRBV15; d_call: .; j_call: TRBJ1-1; clone_size: .; cdr3_nt: TGTGCCACCAGCAGAGATATTTCGGGCCTTCTTCCCCGCCCTTTCTTT; cdr3_aa: CATSRDISGLLPRPFF
cdr3_length: 15; v_call: TRBV14; d_call: TRBD1; j_call: TRBJ2-7; clone_size: .; cdr3_nt: TGTGCCAGCAGCCAACCGGGACAGGGGGCCTACGAGCAGTACTTC; cdr3_aa: CASSQPGQGAYEQYF
cdr3_length: 15; v_call: TRBV10-3; d_call: .; j_call: TRBJ1-5; clone_size: .; cdr3_nt: TGTGCCATCAGTGAGTCTGACGGTAGCAATCAGCCCCAGCATTTT; cdr3_aa: CAISESDGSNQPQHF
cdr3_length: 14; v_call: TRBV30; d_call: .; j_call: TRBJ2-3; clone_size: .; cdr3_nt: TGTGCCTGGAGTGGGGGAGGAAGCCAAGATACGCAGTATTTT; cdr3_aa: CAWSGGGSQDTQYF
cdr3_length: 14; v_call: TRBV6-8; d_call: TRBD1; j_call: TRBJ1-5; clone_size: .; cdr3_nt: TGTGCCAGCAGATACAGGGGGGACAATCAGCCCCAGCATTTT; cdr3_aa: CASRYRGDNQPQHF
cdr3_length: 16; v_call: TRBV19; d_call: .; j_call: TRBJ1-3; clone_size: .; cdr3_nt: TGTGCCAGTAGTATTCCCTGGGGCACCTCTGGAAACACCATATATTTT; cdr3_aa: CASSIPWGTSGNTIYF
cdr3_length: 16; v_call: TRBV4-1; d_call: .; j_call: TRBJ1-2; clone_size: .; cdr3_nt: TGCGCCAGCAGCCAAGATGTAAGGCCTCCTAAGTATGGCTACACCTTC; cdr3_aa: CASSQDVRPPKYGYTF